This note documents a single T cell receptor beta chain sequence. Its cognate antigen is unknown. This entry is derived from a study of early T cells in non-severe SARS-CoV-2 infection. Study summary: The sequenced material was bulk RNA from unsorted whole blood, and its chains were unpaired.

Study-wide points: Matching against VDJdb likely underestimated virus-specific expansions, favoring anti-spike CD8.

The protocol attached unique molecular identifiers to individual cDNA molecules. MiXCR, run by TCRdb on the 5' RACE reads, gives a single entry per CDR3 protein. This sample yields around 76,000 distinct CDR3 sequences, of which about 14% are seen a single time; 3.5% to 5% belongs to the top ten. The CDR3 spans 10 residues. Germline V CDR1 and CDR2: DFQATT, SNEGSKA (reference sequence). V lost 8 bases, J lost 5 bases, and 8 bases lay in between. The sample in question was whole blood, obtained at baseline. The rearrangement uses TRBV20-1 and TRBJ2-3; D gene unclear. This clonotype was obtained from an adult who was a healthcare worker with PCR-confirmed SARS-CoV-2 infection or an uninfected control (not recorded which). CDR3 sequence: CSYLGDTQYF. The CDR3, as DNA: TGCAGTTACCTAGGAGATACGCAGTATTTT.